Given below is one TCR beta chain in context. Its target is unknown. Trimming left V 3 bases short and J 2 bases short, with 24 bases between. Germline-derived CDR1 and CDR2 are SGHNT and YYREEE (reference sequence). The CDR3 consists of 20 residues. Recent vaccinations or acute infections were absent in the healthy HIV-negative adult donors. Both subsets, CD45RA+ naive and CD45RA-negative memory, were split from the CD4+ cells. This record belongs to a study of shared clonotypes between healthy human individuals. Study-wide findings and caveats: The donor pool, a small one, limited the genetic and exposure-history diversity represented.

The method was immunoSEQ multiplex PCR; TCRdb's version includes in-frame clones alone and lacks a portion of them. The repertoire holds about 1.1 million clones, with around 82% as singletons. The sequence came from a young man in good health. Some clones in this sample may be carry-over from other donors' samples. Sequences were obtained from memory CD4+ T cells from PBMCs. This sample's subset: CD45RA-negative fraction. The V gene is TRBV5-4, the J gene TRBJ2-6; D could derive from TRBD1 or TRBD2 (5 bases each). CDR3 DNA: TGTGCCAGCAGCTCCCGGGACGGCGGAATAACCCCTGCTGGGGCCAACGTCCTGACTTTC. Translating gives CASSSRDGGITPAGANVLTF.